This T cell receptor (beta chain) was profiled in a study of graft-versus-host responses after intestinal transplantation. Study at large: Recipients were all induced with anti-thymocyte globulin, then given tacrolimus and steroids for about three years.

V gave up 6 bases and J gave up 8 bases; unmatched junction bases: 11. The CDR3 consists of 15 residues. Germline V gives CDR1 SGDLS, CDR2 YYNGEE. Note on this clone: No antigen is known for it.

TCRdb's copy holds only in-frame clones and misses some; the assay was immunoSEQ multiplex PCR. This sample yields fewer than 150,000 clones, of which approximately 94% are seen a single time; over 0.15% belongs to the top ten. The specimen comprised unstimulated CD4+ T cells sorted from spleen or lymph node cells, sampled before intestinal transplant. V is TRBV9 and J is TRBJ1-4, with TRBD1 matching over 9 bases. This TCR came from a human donor who received an intestinal transplant. The DNA of the CDR3 is TGTGCCAGCACCCGAGCCGGGACAGGGAGCGAAAAACTGTTTTTT. This sequence encodes CASTRAGTGSEKLFF.